This TCR beta chain was retrieved from a study of blood T cell repertoires in COVID-19. Overall study: Acute-phase and convalescent COVID-19 samples originated in the United States, Italy and Spain. PBMCs, B-cell-depleted T cells, or T cells were the source of the cDNA or gDNA that made up the material.

Trimming took 0 bases from V and 15 from J, leaving 13 bases between them. Germline V gene sequence: CDR1 SGHKS, CDR2 YYEKEE (reference sequence). This CDR3 is built from 12 residues. In the original processing: Quantification of nucleated cells was approximated via reference gene primer amplification. Using immunoSEQ multiplex PCR, the repertoire was profiled, and TCRdb retains in-frame clones only, with some absent. The DNA gave D and trimming, while V, J and clone size come from that table. The sample shows around 50,000 clones, 82% of them seen only once. Sequencing was done on a sample of peripheral blood. The V call is TRBV5-5, the J call TRBJ2-1, with D uncertain. The receptor comes from an elderly woman with acute or convalescent COVID-19. The CDR3 is CASSLVGPPGFF. The CDR3 nucleotides read TGTGCCAGCAGCTTGGTTGGGCCTCCCGGGTTCTTC.